This TCR beta chain was recorded in a study of blood T cells in healthy people across ages (dated by TCRdb to between 2014 and 2017). About the full investigation: In model experiments, roughly one uniquely barcoded TCR beta cDNA molecule per two T cells was captured by template switching. To track age-related changes in TCR beta repertoire diversity, the study relied on deep sequencing normalized with unique cDNA molecular identifiers. The donors were divided into four age groups: young (average around 15 years), middle-aged (around 41), aged (roughly 60) and long-lived (around 87). For two donors (one aged 18 to 29 and one aged 80 or older), the study analyzed two additional independent replicas of 1 million unique cDNA reads from the same blood draw. What the authors observed across the whole study: Compared with the aged group, the long-lived group had more naive CD4+ T cells, fewer expanded clones and increased TCR diversity, suggesting age selection. A strong correlation was found between observed TCR beta diversity and the percentage of naive T cells measured by flow cytometry. Because donor CMV infection status was unknown, age-related changes in expanded clonotypes were potentially confounded. Because profiling used bulk unsorted PBMCs, naive and antigen-experienced compartments could not be compared conclusively. Estimates of total diversity based on one million sequenced T cells were considered lower bounds and underestimates. Observed TCR beta diversity per million T cells fell roughly linearly with age, and a significant reduction was already apparent by age around 44.

In regard to this clonotype: Its antigen is unknown. No per-base quality is available; no much larger clone lies one base away.

Systemically healthy Caucasian individuals from Russia, approximately 39 in total and aged about 6 to 100 years, were included as donors. About 9.1 milliliters of peripheral blood were collected from each donor into EDTA-treated Vacutainer tubes. Ficoll-Paque density-gradient centrifugation was used to isolate PBMCs, with at least 6 million obtained per sample. Trizol reagent was used to extract total RNA from PBMCs, with at least 6 micrograms per sample. For every donor, an aliquot of PBMCs went through flow cytometry to measure the percentages of naive CD45RAhigh/CD27high T cells. The receptor library was made with 5' RACE. The sample was run on an Illumina HiSeq 2500. A second PCR of roughly 6 to 11 cycles was run with a J-beta primer mix and a sample-barcoded 5' primer. A unique molecular identifier was introduced onto each TCR beta cDNA molecule by a template-switch 5' adaptor carrying 12 random nucleotides. Each sample yielded at least 2.5 million CDR3-containing paired-end reads. First-strand cDNA synthesis was performed from all RNA using the Mint cDNA synthesis kit, with priming by a TRBC-specific oligonucleotide. All cDNA was treated with uracil-DNA glycosylase and then went through a first 18-cycle PCR with the universal primers M1SS and BC2_uni_R. On the study's bioinformatics: Each sample was normalized by randomly selecting 1 million high-quality reads, each carrying a distinct molecular identifier. Instead of being binned into consensus sequences, reads with shared molecular identifiers were discarded. MiTCR, run with a Q25 quality threshold and the strictest error-elimination algorithm, handled CDR3 identification, clonotype clustering and error correction. A nonparametric unseen species model using Euler transformation provided a lower-bound estimate of total TCR beta diversity. In-frame beta chains were kept once TCRdb had trimmed the public reads at Q25 with fastp and called clones with MiXCR. Rows with a matching CDR3 protein are joined into one entry that keeps the most common DNA and genes. The V and J calls shown here were made by TCRdb, not taken from the authors' results. The sample table lists approximately 780,000 distinct CDR3 sequences, roughly 26% of them with a count of one. The ten largest clones take up less than 3.5% of the sample.

From its cysteine to its phenylalanine, the CDR3 spans 13 amino acids. The DNA shown is the 39-base CDR3, in frame from base 1. CDR1 and CDR2 were assigned from the germline V gene as SGHTA and FQGTGA. Trimming at the junction amounts to 0 bases on V and 6 bases on J, and the germline ends lie 8 bases apart. The data were also submitted as part of a second study, on T cells of mothers and their children. The second study, in turn, reports: The donors were nine systemically healthy Caucasian individuals, made up of three mothers and their six children. cDNA synthesis consumed the entire amount of extracted RNA, loaded at approximately 1.6 ug RNA in each 15 ul reaction. Sample barcodes and 2-4 random nucleotides were added via the M1S primer in the second PCR. Over 9.5 million TCR beta CDR3 reads came from each mother, compared with approximately 2.8 million reads from each child. In both related and unrelated pairs, thymic selection shapes the output of TCR recombination in a similar way, with inherited differences having only a minor effect. Normalized repertoire overlap in related mother-child pairs was always slightly higher than in unrelated mother-child pairs, but the difference was never significant. Persistent microchimeric T cell clones were not detected, at a sensitivity of about 100 clones per million clonotypes. To look for features that set related mother-child pairs apart from unrelated individuals, the researchers ran deep NGS to compare the TCR beta repertoires of mothers and children. Mothers averaged approximately 41 +/- 4 years of age and children averaged about 10 +/- 4 years. After adapters were ligated using NEBNext reagents, the libraries underwent 100+100 nt paired-end sequencing on an Illumina HiSeq 2000. To prevent cross-contamination, the mother and child libraries were prepared one month apart and sequenced in separate runs. Each donor had between roughly 500,000 and 2,200,000 distinct TCR beta clonotypes identified. Naive TCR beta clonotypes were estimated from low-frequency clonotypes matched to each donor's FACS-determined naive share, without sorting.

The TCR originated in a boy between 10 and 17 years old in good health. In this chain, TRBV7-3 is recombined with TRBJ1-1; the D gene cannot be named for sure. The source material was blood. The CDR3 protein sequence reads: CASSLTGSAEAFF. The base sequence is TGTGCCAGCAGCTTAACCGGATCTGCTGAAGCTTTCTTT.